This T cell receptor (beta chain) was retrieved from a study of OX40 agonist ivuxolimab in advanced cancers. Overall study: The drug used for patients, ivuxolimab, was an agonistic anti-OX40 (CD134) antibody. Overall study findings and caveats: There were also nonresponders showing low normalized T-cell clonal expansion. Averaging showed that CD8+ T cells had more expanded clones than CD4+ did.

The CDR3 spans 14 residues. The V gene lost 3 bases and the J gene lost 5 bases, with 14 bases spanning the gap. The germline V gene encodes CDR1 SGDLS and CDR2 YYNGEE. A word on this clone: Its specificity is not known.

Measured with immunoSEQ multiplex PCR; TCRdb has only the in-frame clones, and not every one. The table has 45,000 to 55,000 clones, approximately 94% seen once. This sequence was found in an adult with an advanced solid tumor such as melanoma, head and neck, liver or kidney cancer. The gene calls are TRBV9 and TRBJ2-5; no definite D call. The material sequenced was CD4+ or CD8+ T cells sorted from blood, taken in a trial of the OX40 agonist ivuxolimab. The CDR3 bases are TGTGCCAGCAGCGAAAATATGGGATGGGAGACCCAGTACTTC. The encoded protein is CASSENMGWETQYF. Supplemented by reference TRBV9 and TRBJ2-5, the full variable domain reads DSGVTQTPKHLITATGQRVTLRCSPRSGDLSVYWYQQSLDQGLQFLIQYYNGEERAKGNILERFSAQQFPDLHSELNLSSLELGDSALYFCASSENMGWETQYFGPGTRLLVL.